These T cell receptor beta chains were read from a single sample in a study of cytomegalovirus exposure and HLA in healthy donors. The method was immunoSEQ multiplex PCR; TCRdb's version includes in-frame clones alone and lacks a portion of them. There are about 180,000 clones in the sample; roughly 78% occur only once, and under 0.75% lies in the top ten. The specimen was PBMCs. The receptor set was obtained from a middle-aged woman in good health and CMV-seronegative. Both conserved end residues are part of each CDR3. Each record gives: clone size, D gene, J gene, V gene, CDR3 protein, CDR3 DNA. D genes are given only for firm matches. Only some rows state a clone size, as once, few, many or a class for expanded clones.

size: NA; D: TRBD1; J: TRBJ2-1; V: TRBV5-1; CDR3: CASSPRTGVSMGNEQFF; DNA: TGCGCCAGCAGCCCAAGGACAGGGGTTTCGATGGGTAATGAGCAGTTCTTC
size: few; D: TRBD2; J: TRBJ2-7; V: TRBV28; CDR3: CASSLLAGAKEQYF; DNA: TGTGCCAGCAGTTTATTAGCGGGGGCGAAAGAGCAGTACTTC
size: NA; D: TRBD2; J: TRBJ2-7; V: TRBV9; CDR3: CASSPGLAESYEQYF; DNA: TGTGCCAGCAGCCCGGGACTAGCGGAATCCTACGAGCAGTACTTC
size: NA; D: NA; J: TRBJ1-2; V: TRBV6-5; CDR3: CAVGVTGEAYGYTF; DNA: TGTGCCGTCGGGGTCACGGGGGAAGCTTATGGCTACACCTTC
size: NA; D: TRBD1; J: TRBJ1-1; V: TRBV5-1; CDR3: CASSLTGDKNEAFF; DNA: TGCGCCAGCAGCTTAACAGGGGATAAGAATGAAGCTTTCTTT
size: NA; D: NA; J: TRBJ2-7; V: TRBV6-5; CDR3: CASSPGPGAYEQYF; DNA: TGTGCCAGCAGTCCCGGTCCAGGGGCCTACGAGCAGTACTTC
size: NA; D: NA; J: TRBJ2-5; V: TRBV4-2; CDR3: CASSQVWSAEETQYF; DNA: TGTGCCAGCAGCCAAGTATGGTCAGCGGAAGAGACCCAGTACTTC
size: once; D: TRBD1; J: TRBJ1-1; V: TRBV7-8; CDR3: CASSLVATGHTEAFF; DNA: TGTGCCAGCAGCTTAGTCGCGACAGGGCACACTGAAGCTTTCTTT
size: few; D: NA; J: TRBJ2-1; V: TRBV30; CDR3: CAWSVGPTSYNEQFF; DNA: TGTGCCTGGAGTGTCGGTCCTACCTCCTACAATGAGCAGTTCTTC
size: NA; D: NA; J: TRBJ1-5; V: TRBV9; CDR3: CASSVPSTTSNQPQHF; DNA: TGTGCCAGCAGCGTACCGTCCACAACTAGCAATCAGCCCCAGCATTTT
size: NA; D: NA; J: TRBJ2-5; V: TRBV9; CDR3: CASSPYGIEEETQYF; DNA: TGTGCCAGCAGCCCTTACGGGATTGAGGAAGAGACCCAGTACTTC
size: NA; D: TRBD1; J: TRBJ1-1; V: TRBV7-8; CDR3: CASSLWSTGGRTEAFF; DNA: TGTGCCAGCAGCTTGTGGTCGACAGGGGGCCGCACTGAAGCTTTCTTT
size: few; D: NA; J: TRBJ1-3; V: TRBV5-6; CDR3: CASSSQDGNTIYF; DNA: TGTGCCAGCAGCTCCCAGGATGGAAACACCATATATTTT
size: few; D: TRBD1; J: TRBJ1-4; V: TRBV5-1; CDR3: CASSEDREKLFF; DNA: TGCGCCAGCAGCGAGGACAGGGAAAAACTGTTTTTT
size: NA; D: TRBD2; J: TRBJ2-1; V: TRBV27; CDR3: CASTELASRNEQFF; DNA: TGTGCCAGCACTGAACTAGCGTCGAGAAATGAGCAGTTCTTC
size: NA; D: TRBD1; J: TRBJ1-1; V: TRBV13; CDR3: CASSFEEGARTEAFF; DNA: TGTGCCAGCAGCTTCGAAGAGGGGGCGCGAACTGAAGCTTTCTTT
size: once; D: TRBD2; J: TRBJ2-1; V: TRBV27; CDR3: CASGLSGGRANEQFF; DNA: TGTGCCAGCGGGTTATCTGGCGGGAGGGCGAATGAGCAGTTCTTC
size: NA; D: NA; J: TRBJ1-3; V: TRBV6-6; CDR3: CASSYVGGGNTIYF; DNA: TGTGCCAGCAGTTACGTCGGCGGTGGAAACACCATATATTTT
size: NA; D: TRBD2; J: TRBJ2-2; V: TRBV6-6; CDR3: CASFLAGDTGELFF; DNA: TGTGCCAGCTTTCTGGCGGGAGACACCGGGGAGCTGTTTTTT
size: NA; D: NA; J: TRBJ2-2; V: TRBV5-1; CDR3: CASSLSVTGELFF; DNA: TGCGCCAGCAGCTTGTCCGTCACCGGGGAGCTGTTTTTT
size: NA; D: NA; J: TRBJ1-4; V: TRBV30; CDR3: CACSRGRFATNEKLFF; DNA: TGTGCCTGCTCCCGGGGTCGGTTTGCAACTAATGAAAAACTGTTTTTT
size: NA; D: NA; J: TRBJ2-3; V: TRBV9; CDR3: CASSHSGERGTGTQYF; DNA: TGTGCCAGCTCCCATTCAGGGGAGCGGGGCACGGGTACGCAGTATTTT
size: few; D: NA; J: TRBJ1-1; V: TRBV5-1; CDR3: CASSSSGGMNTEAFF; DNA: TGCGCCAGCAGCTCTAGCGGTGGTATGAACACTGAAGCTTTCTTT
size: NA; D: TRBD2; J: TRBJ2-1; V: TRBV5-6; CDR3: CASRKGGTSGRNEQFF; DNA: TGTGCCAGCAGAAAGGGAGGGACTAGCGGGAGGAATGAGCAGTTCTTC
size: NA; D: TRBD2; J: TRBJ2-7; V: TRBV5-6; CDR3: CASSLGPSGSREQYF; DNA: TGTGCCAGCAGCTTGGGCCCCAGCGGGAGTCGCGAGCAGTACTTC
size: NA; D: NA; J: TRBJ2-2; V: TRBV19; CDR3: CASSTGQRDSGELFF; DNA: TGTGCCAGTAGCACCGGACAGAGGGATAGCGGGGAGCTGTTTTTT
size: few; D: NA; J: TRBJ2-5; V: TRBV5-6; CDR3: CASSPAGSTETQYF; DNA: TGTGCCAGCAGCCCGGCCGGGTCGACAGAGACCCAGTACTTC
size: NA; D: TRBD1; J: TRBJ2-1; V: TRBV6-6; CDR3: CASMTGRLF; DNA: TGTGCCAGCATGACAGGGCGGCTCTTC